A selection of T cell receptor beta chains follows, all from one sample in a study of beta chain features in type 1 diabetes. The method was immunoSEQ multiplex PCR; TCRdb's version includes in-frame clones alone and lacks a portion of them. The sample records around 180,000 clones, approximately 13% being singletons. Sequenced sample: central memory CD4+ T cells from blood. These receptors were obtained from a woman between 18 and 29 years old in good health. CDR3s include the opening cysteine and the closing phenylalanine or tryptophan. Each record gives: V gene, J gene, D gene, clone size, CDR3 DNA, CDR3 protein. D genes are given only for firm matches. Some rows have no size entry. The others give once, few or many, or a class for an expanded clone.

V: TRBV5-4
J: TRBJ2-5
D: NA
size: few
DNA: TGTGCCAGCAGCTTTAACCAGGGGCTACAGACCCAGTACTTC
CDR3: CASSFNQGLQTQYF

V: TRBV30
J: TRBJ2-4
D: TRBD1
size: NA
DNA: TGTGCCTGGAGTGCCGGGACAGGGACAAACATTCAGTACTTC
CDR3: CAWSAGTGTNIQYF

V: TRBV5-1
J: TRBJ2-1
D: NA
size: NA
DNA: TGCGCCAGCAGCTTGGTCGCAGATGCCTACAATGAGCAGTTCTTC
CDR3: CASSLVADAYNEQFF

V: TRBV29-1
J: TRBJ2-7
D: TRBD1
size: NA
DNA: TGCAGCGTCAAACAGGGGGCCGTTACCTACGAGCAGTACTTC
CDR3: CSVKQGAVTYEQYF

V: TRBV4-1
J: TRBJ2-1
D: TRBD2
size: few
DNA: TGCGCCAGCAGCCAAGATCTTCCATCTAGCGGGAGGGCCGTAAATGAGCAGTTCTTC
CDR3: CASSQDLPSSGRAVNEQFF

V: TRBV4-1
J: TRBJ1-4
D: NA
size: NA
DNA: TGCGCCAGCGGACAGAGCACCGTTGAAAAACTGTTTTTT
CDR3: CASGQSTVEKLFF

V: TRBV30
J: TRBJ1-5
D: NA
size: few
DNA: TGTGCCTGGAGTGTAAGCGGCCCGGGCAATCAGCCCCAGCATTTT
CDR3: CAWSVSGPGNQPQHF

V: TRBV5-1
J: TRBJ2-3
D: TRBD2
size: NA
DNA: TGCGCCAGCAGCTTACTAGCGGGAGGACGCACAGATACGCAGTATTTT
CDR3: CASSLLAGGRTDTQYF

V: TRBV6-1
J: TRBJ1-5
D: NA
size: NA
DNA: TGTGCCAGCATTAATCAGGCAGGGAACCAGCCCCAGCATTTT
CDR3: CASINQAGNQPQHF

V: TRBV30
J: TRBJ1-1
D: NA
size: NA
DNA: TGTGCCTGGCGCTACCGGGATTTGAACACTGAAGCTTTCTTT
CDR3: CAWRYRDLNTEAFF

V: TRBV11-2
J: TRBJ2-1
D: NA
size: NA
DNA: TGTGCCAGCAGCTTAGGCACTTCACACAATGAGCAGTTCTTC
CDR3: CASSLGTSHNEQFF

V: TRBV10-3
J: TRBJ2-7
D: NA
size: few
DNA: TGTGCCATCAGTTCCGACAGCTACGAGCAGTACTTC
CDR3: CAISSDSYEQYF

V: TRBV20-1
J: TRBJ2-1
D: NA
size: NA
DNA: TGCAGTCCCGGGACAGAGCAGTTCTTC
CDR3: CSPGTEQFF

V: TRBV30
J: TRBJ2-5
D: NA
size: NA
DNA: TGTGCCTGGGCCATCGGAGAGACCCAGTACTTC
CDR3: CAWAIGETQYF

V: TRBV30
J: TRBJ2-5
D: NA
size: few
DNA: TGTGCCTGGAGTGAATCGGTAACAGAGACCCAGTACTTC
CDR3: CAWSESVTETQYF

V: TRBV7-3
J: TRBJ2-7
D: TRBD1
size: NA
DNA: TGTGCCAGCAGCTCCGTCCAACAGGGGTACGAGCAGTACTTC
CDR3: CASSSVQQGYEQYF

V: TRBV30
J: TRBJ2-7
D: TRBD1
size: NA
DNA: TGTGCCTGGAGTGCACAGGGGGTCGAGCAGTACTTC
CDR3: CAWSAQGVEQYF

V: TRBV5-1
J: TRBJ1-5
D: TRBD1
size: few
DNA: TGCGCCAGCAGCTTGGGGGACAGGGGTCAGCCCCAGCATTTT
CDR3: CASSLGDRGQPQHF

V: TRBV11-1
J: TRBJ2-2
D: TRBD2
size: few
DNA: TGTGCCAGCAGCATTTCTAGCGGGAACACCGGGGAGCTGTTTTTT
CDR3: CASSISSGNTGELFF

V: TRBV11-2
J: TRBJ2-7
D: NA
size: few
DNA: TGTGCCAGCAGCTTAGCGGCGGTAACTTCCTACGAGCAGTACTTC
CDR3: CASSLAAVTSYEQYF

V: TRBV4-1
J: TRBJ2-7
D: TRBD2
size: NA
DNA: TGCGCCAGCAGCCCACTGGGACTAGCGGGAGTAGTTGACGAGCAGTACTTC
CDR3: CASSPLGLAGVVDEQYF

V: TRBV2
J: TRBJ2-7
D: NA
size: few
DNA: TGTGCCAGCGAATTGGCGGGCTACGAGCAGTACTTC
CDR3: CASELAGYEQYF

V: TRBV11-2
J: TRBJ1-5
D: TRBD1
size: few
DNA: TGTGCCAGCAGCCTCGTCAGGGGGGCTCGCAATCAGCCCCAGCATTTT
CDR3: CASSLVRGARNQPQHF

V: TRBV28
J: TRBJ2-2
D: TRBD1
size: few
DNA: TGTGCCAGCAGGCCAATTCCGGGACAGGGTGTATTCACCGGGGAGCTGTTTTTT
CDR3: CASRPIPGQGVFTGELFF

V: TRBV4-1
J: TRBJ2-2
D: NA
size: NA
DNA: TGCGCCAGCAGCCAAGATCTCTCGTGGGGAGGGAACACCGGGGAGCTGTTTTTT
CDR3: CASSQDLSWGGNTGELFF

V: TRBV18
J: TRBJ2-1
D: NA
size: NA
DNA: TGTGCCAGCTCACCGGAGACTAGAGTCAATGAGCAGTTCTTC
CDR3: CASSPETRVNEQFF

V: TRBV2
J: TRBJ2-1
D: TRBD2
size: NA
DNA: TGTGCCAGCAGGATGACTAGCGGGAGTAGGTACAATGAGCAGTTCTTC
CDR3: CASRMTSGSRYNEQFF

V: TRBV4-2
J: TRBJ2-1
D: NA
size: few
DNA: TGTGCCAGCAGCCAAGATACGCCAGGGGGGTCTGCGGTGAAGCAGTTCTTC
CDR3: CASSQDTPGGSAVKQFF

V: TRBV29-1
J: TRBJ2-1
D: TRBD2
size: few
DNA: TGCAGCGTGCTCCTTCGGGCGGGAGGGCCGGGGGAGCAGTTCTTC
CDR3: CSVLLRAGGPGEQFF

V: TRBV6-5
J: TRBJ1-1
D: TRBD1
size: NA
DNA: TGTGCCAGCAGTCGTAGGACAGGGAAGAACACTGAAGCTTTCTTT
CDR3: CASSRRTGKNTEAFF

V: TRBV7-2
J: TRBJ2-7
D: NA
size: few
DNA: TGTGCCAGCAGCCCCACCCGGGACAACGACGAGCAGTACTTC
CDR3: CASSPTRDNDEQYF

V: TRBV7-2
J: TRBJ2-4
D: TRBD2
size: few
DNA: TGTGCCAGCACCCTGGGACTAGCGGGAGGGCGGGTAGACATTCAGTACTTC
CDR3: CASTLGLAGGRVDIQYF

V: TRBV7-9
J: TRBJ2-7
D: NA
size: few
DNA: TGTGCCAGCAGCCGACCCGGGACTGGAAGTTCTTCGGAGCAGTACTTC
CDR3: CASSRPGTGSSSEQYF

V: TRBV2
J: TRBJ2-7
D: NA
size: few
DNA: TGTGCCAGCAGGAACGAGGCGGGATGGCGCACTGAGCAGTACTTC
CDR3: CASRNEAGWRTEQYF

V: TRBV30
J: TRBJ1-3
D: NA
size: few
DNA: TGTGCCGGCCAGGGCAACTCTGGAAACACCATATATTTT
CDR3: CAGQGNSGNTIYF

V: TRBV5-6
J: TRBJ1-2
D: TRBD1
size: few
DNA: TGTGCCAGCAGGGGGACAGGGCGAATCTATGGCTACACCTTC
CDR3: CASRGTGRIYGYTF

V: TRBV29-1
J: TRBJ2-7
D: TRBD2
size: NA
DNA: TGCAGCGGGTCCCCCCGAGGGACTACCCAAGGTTGCTCCTACGAGCAGTACTTC
CDR3: CSGSPRGTTQGCSYEQYF

V: TRBV7-8
J: TRBJ2-5
D: TRBD2
size: NA
DNA: TGTGCCAGCAGCTTAGTCCCCGGGACTAGCGGGAGTATAGAGACCCAGTACTTC
CDR3: CASSLVPGTSGSIETQYF

V: TRBV30
J: TRBJ2-5
D: NA
size: few
DNA: TGTGCCTGGAGTGTACCAGGGGTCGGGAAGACCCAGTACTTC
CDR3: CAWSVPGVGKTQYF

V: TRBV28
J: TRBJ2-3
D: TRBD2
size: few
DNA: TGTGCCAGCAGTTCCACGCGACTAGCGGGATTCCCCACAGATACGCAGTATTTT
CDR3: CASSSTRLAGFPTDTQYF

V: TRBV30
J: TRBJ2-1
D: TRBD2
size: NA
DNA: TGTGCCTGGAGTGGACTAGCGGGACACAATGAGCAGTTCTTC
CDR3: CAWSGLAGHNEQFF

V: TRBV9
J: TRBJ1-2
D: TRBD1
size: few
DNA: TGTGCCAGCAGCTCAGACAGGGTTTGGACCTTC
CDR3: CASSSDRVWTF

V: TRBV7-3
J: TRBJ2-3
D: NA
size: NA
DNA: TGTGCCAGCGCCCGACAGGCCCGCGCAGATACGCAGTATTTT
CDR3: CASARQARADTQYF

V: TRBV19
J: TRBJ2-6
D: NA
size: NA
DNA: TGTGCCAGTAGTATAGGGGCCTCTGGGGCCAACGTCCTGACTTTC
CDR3: CASSIGASGANVLTF

V: TRBV28
J: TRBJ1-1
D: TRBD1
size: NA
DNA: TGTGCCAGCCGGACAGGCGGCTTAAACACTGAAGCTTTCTTT
CDR3: CASRTGGLNTEAFF

V: TRBV5-1
J: TRBJ2-2
D: TRBD2
size: NA
DNA: TGCGCCAGCAGCCCCAGCCGGACTAGCGGGAGTACGGGGACCGGGGAGCTGTTTTTT
CDR3: CASSPSRTSGSTGTGELFF

V: TRBV15
J: TRBJ2-4
D: NA
size: NA
DNA: TGTGCCACCAGCAGGAAGGGAGGAACCCTCGGAATCCTAGCCAAAAACATTCAGTACTTC
CDR3: CATSRKGGTLGILAKNIQYF

V: TRBV28
J: TRBJ1-4
D: TRBD1
size: NA
DNA: TGTGCCAGTAGGACAGGGAATGAAAAACTGTTTTTT
CDR3: CASRTGNEKLFF

V: TRBV13
J: TRBJ2-7
D: NA
size: NA
DNA: TGTGCCAGCAGCTTAGTGGCCGGGATGGCGGGCAGGATGTCCTACGAGCAGTACTTC
CDR3: CASSLVAGMAGRMSYEQYF

V: TRBV16
J: TRBJ1-1
D: TRBD1
size: few
DNA: TGTGCCAGCAGCAGGCAGGGACAGGGGAACACTGAAGCTTTCTTT
CDR3: CASSRQGQGNTEAFF